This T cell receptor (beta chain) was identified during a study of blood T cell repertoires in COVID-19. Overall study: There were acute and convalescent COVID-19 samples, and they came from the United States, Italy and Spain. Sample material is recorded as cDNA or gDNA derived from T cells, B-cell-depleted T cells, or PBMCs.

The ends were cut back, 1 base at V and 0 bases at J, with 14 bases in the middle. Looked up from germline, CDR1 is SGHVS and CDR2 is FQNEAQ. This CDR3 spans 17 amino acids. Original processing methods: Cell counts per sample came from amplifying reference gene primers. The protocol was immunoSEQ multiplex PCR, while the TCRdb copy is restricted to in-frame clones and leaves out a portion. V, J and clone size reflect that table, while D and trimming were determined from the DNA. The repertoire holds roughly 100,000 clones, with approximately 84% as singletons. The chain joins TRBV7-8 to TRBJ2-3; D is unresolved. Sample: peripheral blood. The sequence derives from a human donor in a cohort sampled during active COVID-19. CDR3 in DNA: TGTGCCAGCAGCTTAGACCACAGAGCCTCTAGCACAGATACGCAGTATTTT. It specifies CASSLDHRASSTDTQYF. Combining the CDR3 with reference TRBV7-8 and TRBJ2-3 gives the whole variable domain GAGVSQSPRYKVAKRGQDVALRCDPISGHVSLFWYQQALGQGPEFLTYFQNEAQLDKSGLPSDRFFAERPEGSVSTLKIQRTQQEDSAVYLCASSLDHRASSTDTQYFGPGTRLTVL.